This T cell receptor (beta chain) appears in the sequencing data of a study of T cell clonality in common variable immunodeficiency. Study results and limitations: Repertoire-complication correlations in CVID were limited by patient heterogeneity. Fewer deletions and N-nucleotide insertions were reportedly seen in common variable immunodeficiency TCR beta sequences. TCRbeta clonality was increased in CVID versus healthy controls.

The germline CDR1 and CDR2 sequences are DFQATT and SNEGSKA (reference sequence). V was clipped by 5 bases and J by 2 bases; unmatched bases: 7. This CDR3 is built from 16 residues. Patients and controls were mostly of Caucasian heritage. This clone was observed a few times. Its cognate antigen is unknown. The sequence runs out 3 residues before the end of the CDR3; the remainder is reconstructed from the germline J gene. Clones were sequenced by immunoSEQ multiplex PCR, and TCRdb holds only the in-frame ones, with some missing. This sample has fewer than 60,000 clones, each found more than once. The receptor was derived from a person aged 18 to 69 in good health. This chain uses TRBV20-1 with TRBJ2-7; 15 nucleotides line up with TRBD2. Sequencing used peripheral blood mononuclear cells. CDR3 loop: CSACGTSGRKTYEQYF. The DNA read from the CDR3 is TGCAGTGCTTGCGGGACTAGCGGGAGGAAGACCTACGAG.